A single sample is the source of the 11 T cell receptor beta chains below, sequenced in a study of CD8 T cells in ankylosing spondylitis. Broader study findings: Seemingly distinctive of ankylosing spondylitis blood was a TCR beta motif formed by eight highly homologous variants.

MiXCR, applied by TCRdb to the 5' RACE reads, yields one record per CDR3 protein. The table has over 700,000 distinct CDR3 sequences, around a fifth seen once. Which antigens these TCRs recognize remains unknown. The specimen sequenced was blood, either unsorted or a sorted T cell fraction (not recorded which). The receptors originated from a male donor with ankylosing spondylitis.

This clonotype was recorded a few times. The chain joins TRBV3-1 to TRBJ2-1; the D call may be TRBD1 or TRBD2 (6 bases each). The CDR3 contains 17 residues. Trimming stripped 3 bases from V and 7 bases from J, with 22 bases between. Germline CDR1 LGHDT, CDR2 YNNKEL (reference sequence). CDR3 coding DNA: TGTGCCAGCAGCCAGCTGATAGCGAACCTAGGGGGGAATGAGCAGTTCTTC. This translates into CASSQLIANLGGNEQFF.

This clonotype has a handful of counts. The chain joins TRBV27 to TRBJ2-1; 14 nucleotides match TRBD2. Germline V gives CDR1 MNHEY, CDR2 SMNVEV (reference sequence). This CDR3 has 18 residues. Losses at the gene ends were 5 bases for V and 6 bases for J; bases not matched to a gene: 12. In DNA form, the CDR3 reads TGTGCCAGCAGTGGGGCCAAGGGACTAGCGGGAGTTGGCAATGAGCAGTTCTTC. As protein: CASSGAKGLAGVGNEQFF.

This clonotype was detected a few times. The chain recombines TRBV7-8 with TRBJ2-4; tentative D call: TRBD1 (6 bases). Trimming removed 1 base at V and 1 base at J, with 14 bases between. This CDR3 region has 17 residues. In germline, CDR1 is SGHVS, CDR2 FQNEAQ. DNA for the CDR3: TGTGCCAGCAGCTTAGAAAGGTTTGGGGGCGCCAAAAACATTCAGTACTTC. Its protein product is CASSLERFGGAKNIQYF.

Only a few counts were recorded for this clonotype. The gene calls are TRBV29-1 and TRBJ2-1; D ambiguous. This CDR3 contains 15 residues. Germline loops: CDR1 SQVTM, CDR2 ANQGSEA. Between the trimmed V and J ends, which lost 5 bases and 9 bases, there was a span of 23 bases. The CDR3 region has the DNA TGCAGCGTTACTCCTCCTGGGTCAGCAATTGGTGAGCAGTTCTTC. This encodes CSVTPPGSAIGEQFF.

This chain links TRBV10-3 with TRBJ2-7; TRBD2 matches at 12 bases. Germline V gene lookup returns CDR1 ENHRY and CDR2 SYGVKD. V shed 2 bases and J 2 bases; nucleotides not matched to a gene: 4. The CDR3 spans 16 residues. The CDR3 loop reads CAISERLAGGPYEQYF. The CDR3 DNA reads as TGTGCCATCAGTGAGAGGCTAGCGGGGGGGCCCTACGAGCAGTACTTC.

In its sample, this clonotype was seen a few times. This sequence joins TRBV29-1 and TRBJ2-7; 9 bases line up with TRBD2. The CDR3 covers 14 residues. The V segment lost 6 bases and the J segment 1 base; nucleotides outside the gene matches: 7. The germline V gene encodes CDR1 SQVTM and CDR2 ANQGSEA. CDR3 bases: TGCAGCGTAAACTTAGCGGGAGAGTCCTACGAGCAGTACTTC. Translating gives CSVNLAGESYEQYF.

This clonotype came up a few times. V is TRBV12-3 or TRBV12-4 and J is TRBJ2-2, with D unresolved. The CDR3 totals 15 residues. The V gene lost 7 bases and the J gene lost 3 bases, with 15 bases spanning the gap. The CDR3 DNA reads TGTGCCAGCACCCCGGTCTCCGGTTACACCGGGGAGCTGTTTTTT. Its protein is CASTPVSGYTGELFF.

This clonotype showed up many times. The genes are TRBV4-3 and TRBJ1-1; D unclear. The CDR3 loop spans 16 amino acids. The V gene's germline CDR1 is LGHNA and CDR2 YSLEER. Trimming pared 0 bases from V and 4 bases from J, leaving 15 bases between. The CDR3 bases are TGCGCCAGCAGCCAAGATAGCACATTCGCGTTCACTGAAGCTTTCTTT. Its protein is CASSQDSTFAFTEAFF.

This clonotype was seen a handful of times. This chain links TRBV28 with TRBJ1-4; tentative D call: TRBD1 (5 bases). V lost 1 base to trimming and J lost 4 bases, with 16 bases between them. Germline lookup yields CDR1 MDHEN and CDR2 SYDVKM. The CDR3 is 17 amino acids. CDR3 sequence: CASSLLTAKDHNEKLFF. Here the CDR3 DNA reads TGTGCCAGCAGTTTATTGACAGCCAAGGACCATAATGAAAAACTGTTTTTT.

V gene TRBV5-6 combines with J gene TRBJ2-2; TRBD2 matches 7 bases. The CDR3 spans 15 residues. Germline CDR1 SGHDT, CDR2 YYEEEE. The V and J ends lost 1 base and 6 bases, in that order; junction bases with no gene match: 6. The DNA for the CDR3 is TGTGCCAGCAGCTTGTTCGGGCGGGAGTCCGGGGAGCTGTTTTTT. It translates to CASSLFGRESGELFF.

The table lists this clonotype with many counts. J is TRBJ2-7 and V is TRBV28; 13 nucleotides match TRBD2. The CDR3 length is 18 residues. CDR1 and CDR2 from the germline V gene are MDHEN and SYDVKM. V was clipped by 3 bases and J by 3 bases; unmatched bases: 11. The CDR3, as DNA: TGTGCCAGCAGTTTTCGAACCGGGACTAGCGGGGTGTTCTACGAGCAGTACTTC. It yields the protein CASSFRTGTSGVFYEQYF.